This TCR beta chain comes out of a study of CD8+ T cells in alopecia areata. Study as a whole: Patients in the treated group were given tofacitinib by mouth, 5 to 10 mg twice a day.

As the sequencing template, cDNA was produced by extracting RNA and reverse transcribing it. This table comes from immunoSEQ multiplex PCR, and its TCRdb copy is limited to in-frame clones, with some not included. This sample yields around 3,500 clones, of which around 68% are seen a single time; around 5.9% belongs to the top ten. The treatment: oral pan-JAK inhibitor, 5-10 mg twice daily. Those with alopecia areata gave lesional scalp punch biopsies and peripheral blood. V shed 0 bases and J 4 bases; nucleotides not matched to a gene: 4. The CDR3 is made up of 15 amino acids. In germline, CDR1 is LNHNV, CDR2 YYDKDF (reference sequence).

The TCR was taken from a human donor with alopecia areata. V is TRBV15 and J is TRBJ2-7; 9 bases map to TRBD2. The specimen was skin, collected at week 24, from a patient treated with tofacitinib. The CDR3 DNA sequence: TGTGCCACCAGCAGAGAAGGCGGGGGGGCGTACGAGCAGTACTTC. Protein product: CATSREGGGAYEQYF.